This TCR beta chain appears in the sequencing data of a study of control samples from healthy donors and cancer patients. TCRdb keeps only in-frame clones here, not all; method: immunoSEQ multiplex PCR. The table lists some 100,000 clones, 88% of them singletons. Trimming cost V 5 bases and J 4 bases, with 20 bases left between them. The CDR3 length is 16 residues. Germline CDR1 reads SGHTA; CDR2 reads FQGNSA. Sequencing was carried out using blood. The receptor was isolated from a man in his thirties or forties in good health. The chain combines TRBV7-2 with TRBJ1-1; no clear D. The CDR3 nucleotides read TGTGCCAGCAGCCCATTAGTAGGGCTGAGGGTCACTGAAGCTTTCTTT. Its protein is CASSPLVGLRVTEAFF.